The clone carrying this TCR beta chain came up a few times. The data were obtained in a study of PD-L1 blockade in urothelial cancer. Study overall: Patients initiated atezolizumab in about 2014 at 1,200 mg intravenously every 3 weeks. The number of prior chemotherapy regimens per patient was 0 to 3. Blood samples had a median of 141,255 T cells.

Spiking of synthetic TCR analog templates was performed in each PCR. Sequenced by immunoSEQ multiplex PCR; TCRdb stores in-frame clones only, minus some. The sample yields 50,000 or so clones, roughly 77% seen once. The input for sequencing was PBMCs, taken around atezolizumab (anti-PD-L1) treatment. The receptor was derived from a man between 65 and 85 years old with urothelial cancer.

CDR3 sequence (DNA): TGCGCCAGCAGCCAAGATAAAGGGGATGGTTCACCCCTCCACTTT. Amino acid sequence: CASSQDKGDGSPLHF. The V gene is TRBV4-3, the J gene TRBJ1-6; D may be TRBD1 (5 bases). The CDR3 runs 15 residues. Germline V gives CDR1 LGHNA, CDR2 YSLEER. Trimming left V 0 bases short and J 9 bases short, with 12 bases between.